This TCR beta chain was sequenced for a study of CD8+ T cells in alopecia areata. At the level of the study: Tofacitinib was taken orally by treated patients, and the dose was 5 to 10 mg twice daily.

Treatment denoted: oral pan-JAK inhibitor, 5-10 mg twice daily. Study-wide results and limits: Tofacitinib did not eliminate many expanded lesional clones from scalp or blood.

With regard to this clone: Its matching antigen is unknown.

After isolation, RNA underwent reverse transcription to generate cDNA as the sequencing template. Profiled with immunoSEQ multiplex PCR; TCRdb holds only in-frame clones, not every one. The sample holds about 120,000 clones, roughly three fifths seen once. Germline CDR1 LGHNA, CDR2 YNFKEQ. CDR3 length: 16 amino acids. Trimming removed 0 bases at V and 12 bases at J, with 21 bases between. The clonotype comes from a human donor with alopecia areata. The chain carries TRBV4-2 and TRBJ1-5; D remains unclear. This specimen consisted of CD4+ T cells sorted from blood, obtained at week 24, from a patient treated with tofacitinib. The CDR3 reads CASSQESEGGQVYQHF. The CDR3 coding sequence is TGTGCCAGCAGCCAAGAGAGCGAGGGCGGTCAGGTCTACCAGCATTTT.